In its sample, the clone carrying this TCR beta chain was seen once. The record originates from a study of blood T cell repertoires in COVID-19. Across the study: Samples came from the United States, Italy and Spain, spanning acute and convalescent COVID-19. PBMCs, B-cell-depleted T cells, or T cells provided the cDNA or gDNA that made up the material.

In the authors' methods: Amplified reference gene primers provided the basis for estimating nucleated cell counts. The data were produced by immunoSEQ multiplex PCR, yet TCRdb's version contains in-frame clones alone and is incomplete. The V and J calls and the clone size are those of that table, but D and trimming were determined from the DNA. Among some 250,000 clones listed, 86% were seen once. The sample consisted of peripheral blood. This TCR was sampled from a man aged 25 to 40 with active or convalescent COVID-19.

Written as DNA, the CDR3 is TGTGCCAGTAGTATGACAGGGGGTTTATTCTTGCTAGGCTACACCTTC. Translation gives CASSMTGGLFLLGYTF. The V and J genes are TRBV19 and TRBJ1-2, with 9 nucleotides matching TRBD1. There are 16 residues in the CDR3. Germline trimming cut 3 bases from V and 8 bases from J; bases unmatched to any gene: 13. CDR1 is LNHDA and CDR2 is SQIVND in the germline V gene (reference sequence).